Sequencing of this TCR beta chain was carried out in a study of blood T cell repertoires in COVID-19. Study context: Some COVID-19 samples were acute and others convalescent; all came from the United States, Italy and Spain. In each case, the material was cDNA or gDNA derived from T cells, B-cell-depleted T cells, or PBMCs.

Authors' processing steps: It was from reference gene primer amplification that nucleated cell counts were estimated. Clones were sequenced by immunoSEQ multiplex PCR, and TCRdb holds only the in-frame ones, with some missing. That table supplies the V and J calls and clone size; D and trimming were determined from the DNA. The table lists 150,000 or so clones, around 80% of them singletons. Germline V lookup: CDR1 SGHAT, CDR2 FQNNGV. CDR3 length: 14 residues. V shed 1 base and J shed 6 bases, with 7 bases lying between them. The origin of this receptor is a human donor with acute or convalescent COVID-19. The donor label of this sample is uncertain. The sequencing input was peripheral blood. V is TRBV11-2 and J is TRBJ1-6; D unclear. The CDR3 DNA follows: TGTGCCAGCAGCTTAGGGCATTTTAATTCACCCCTCCACTTT. Translated, it gives CASSLGHFNSPLHF.